This TCR beta chain was profiled in a study of spatial heterogeneity in lung cancer. Whole-study context: Detected beta-chain sequences consistently exceeded alpha-chain sequences.

This clonotype rates as large. Its antigen is as yet unknown. Individual TCR cDNA molecules each bore their own unique molecular identifier. A single record per CDR3 protein comes from TCRdb applying MiXCR to the 5' RACE reads. The sample shows over 3,000 distinct CDR3 sequences, about an eighth of them seen only once. The time point denotes: sample taken at primary tumor resection. Donation came from roughly 72 patients with untreated early-stage non-small cell lung cancer. Material for sequencing was whole RNA from tumor, nontumor lung or frozen PBMC, left unsorted. Deletions cut 7 bases from V and 3 bases from J, with 12 bases between. This CDR3 contains 13 residues. Overall study findings and caveats: Tumors with more nonsynonymous mutations had more expanded intratumoral alpha and beta TCRs.

The material sequenced was lung tumor tissue, taken at surgery. This clonotype originated in a female donor with early-stage non-small cell lung cancer. V usage is TRBV12-3 or TRBV12-4 and J usage is TRBJ2-5; possible D gene TRBD2, 6 bases. CDR3 nucleotides: TGTGCCAGCATCCTCGGGACTGAAGAGACCCAGTACTTC. Protein product: CASILGTEETQYF.